What follows describes a single T cell receptor (beta chain). Original processing notes: Scientists estimated how many nucleated cells there were by amplifying reference gene primers. Measured with immunoSEQ multiplex PCR; TCRdb has only the in-frame clones, and not every one. For V, J and clone size, that table is used; D and trimming come from the DNA. This repertoire shows under 250,000 clones, 65% to 90% found once; its top ten account for 4.5% to 5.5%. Seattle's cohort entered during active infection and was followed longitudinally. Germline V CDR1 and CDR2: PRHDT, FYEKMQ (reference sequence). The CDR3 loop spans 14 amino acids. Germline trimming cut 5 bases from V and 6 bases from J; bases unmatched to any gene: 7. These data come from a study of blood T cell repertoires in COVID-19. Whole-study context: Samples came from the United States, Italy and Spain, spanning acute and convalescent COVID-19. PBMCs, B-cell-depleted T cells, or T cells provided the cDNA or gDNA that made up the material.

The chain links TRBV13 to TRBJ2-1; TRBD1 matches 7 bases. This clonotype was sampled from a man between 45 and 60 years old with COVID-19, enrolled during active disease. Material: peripheral blood. The CDR3 DNA is TGTGCCAGCAGCCGTGGACAGGTTCTCAATGAGCAGTTCTTC. This translates into CASSRGQVLNEQFF.